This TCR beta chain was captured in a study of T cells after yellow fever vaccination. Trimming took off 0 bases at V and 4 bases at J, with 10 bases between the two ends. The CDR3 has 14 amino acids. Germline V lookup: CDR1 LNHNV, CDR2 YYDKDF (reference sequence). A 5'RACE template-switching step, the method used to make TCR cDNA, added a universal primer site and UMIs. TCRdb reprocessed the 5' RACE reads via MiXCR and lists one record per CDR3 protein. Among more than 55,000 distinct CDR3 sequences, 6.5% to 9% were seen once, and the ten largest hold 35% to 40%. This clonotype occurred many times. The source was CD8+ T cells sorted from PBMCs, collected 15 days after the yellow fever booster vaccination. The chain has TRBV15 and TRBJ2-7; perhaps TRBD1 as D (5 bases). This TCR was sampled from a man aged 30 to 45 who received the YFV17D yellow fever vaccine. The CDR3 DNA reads TGTGCCACCAGCAGAGATGCGGCAGGGTACGAGCAGTACTTC. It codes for CATSRDAAGYEQYF.